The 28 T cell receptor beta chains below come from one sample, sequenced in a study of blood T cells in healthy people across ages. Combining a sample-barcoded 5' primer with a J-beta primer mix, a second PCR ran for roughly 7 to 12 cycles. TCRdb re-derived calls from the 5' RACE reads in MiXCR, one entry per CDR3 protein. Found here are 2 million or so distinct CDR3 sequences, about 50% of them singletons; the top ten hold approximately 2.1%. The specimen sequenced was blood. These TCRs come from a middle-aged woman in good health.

The CDR3 loop is CAISGDRLGESGQPQHF. The CDR3 region has the DNA TGTGCCATCAGTGGAGACAGGTTGGGAGAGTCAGGTCAGCCCCAGCATTTT. The V gene is TRBV10-3, the J gene TRBJ1-5; a possible D gene is TRBD1 (6 bases). Germline loops: CDR1 ENHRY, CDR2 SYGVKD. The CDR3 has 17 residues. Trimming pared 4 bases from V and 6 bases from J, leaving 22 bases between.

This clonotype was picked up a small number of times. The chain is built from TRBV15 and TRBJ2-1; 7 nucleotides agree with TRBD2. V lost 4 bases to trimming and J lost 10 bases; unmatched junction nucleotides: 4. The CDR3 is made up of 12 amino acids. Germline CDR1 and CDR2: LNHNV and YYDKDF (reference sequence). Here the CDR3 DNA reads TGTGCCACCAGCATCATGGGGGGGGAGCAGTTCTTC. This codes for CATSIMGGEQFF.

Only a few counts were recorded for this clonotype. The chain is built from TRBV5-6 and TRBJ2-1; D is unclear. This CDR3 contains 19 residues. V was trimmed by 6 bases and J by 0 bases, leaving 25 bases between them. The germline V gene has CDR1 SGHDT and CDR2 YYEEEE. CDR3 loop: CASIQIVRIPSSSYNEQFF. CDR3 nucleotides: TGTGCCAGCATCCAGATTGTCAGGATCCCTTCCAGCTCCTACAATGAGCAGTTCTTC. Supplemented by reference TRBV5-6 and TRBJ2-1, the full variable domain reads DAGVTQSPTHLIKTRGQQVTLRCSPKSGHDTVSWYQQALGQGPQFIFQYYEEEERQRGNFPDRFSGHQFPNYSSELNVNALLLGDSALYLCASIQIVRIPSSSYNEQFFGPGTRLTVL.

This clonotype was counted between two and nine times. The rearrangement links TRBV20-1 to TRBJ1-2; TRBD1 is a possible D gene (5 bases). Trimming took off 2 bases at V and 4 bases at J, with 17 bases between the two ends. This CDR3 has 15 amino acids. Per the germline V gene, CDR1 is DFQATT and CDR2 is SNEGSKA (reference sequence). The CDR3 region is CSARLVLAGSYGYTF. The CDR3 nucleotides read TGCAGTGCTAGACTGGTCCTTGCAGGGAGCTATGGCTACACCTTC.

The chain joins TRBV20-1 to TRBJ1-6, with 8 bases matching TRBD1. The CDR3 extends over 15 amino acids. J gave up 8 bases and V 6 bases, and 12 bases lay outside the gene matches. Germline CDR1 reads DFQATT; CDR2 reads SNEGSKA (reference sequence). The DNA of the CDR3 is TGCAGTGCCCCCGACAGGGGAAAGGGTTATTCACCCCTCCACTTT. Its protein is CSAPDRGKGYSPLHF.

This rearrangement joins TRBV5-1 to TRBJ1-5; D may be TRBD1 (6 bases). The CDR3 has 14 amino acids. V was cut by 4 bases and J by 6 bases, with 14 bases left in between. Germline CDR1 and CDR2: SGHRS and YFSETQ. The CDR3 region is CASSPREGGQPQHF. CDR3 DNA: TGCGCCAGCAGCCCGCGGGAGGGGGGTCAGCCCCAGCATTTT.

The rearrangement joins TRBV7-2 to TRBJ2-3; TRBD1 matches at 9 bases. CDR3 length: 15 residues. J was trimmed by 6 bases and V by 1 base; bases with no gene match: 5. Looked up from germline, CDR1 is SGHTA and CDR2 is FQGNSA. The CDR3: CASSLEGQGKDTQYF. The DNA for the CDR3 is TGTGCCAGCAGCTTAGAGGGACAGGGAAAGGATACGCAGTATTTT.

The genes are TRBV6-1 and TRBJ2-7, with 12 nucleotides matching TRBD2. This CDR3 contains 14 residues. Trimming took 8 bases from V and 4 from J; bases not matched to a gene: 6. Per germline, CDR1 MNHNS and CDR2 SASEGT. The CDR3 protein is CASGGTSGGYEQYF. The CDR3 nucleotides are TGTGCCAGCGGTGGCACTAGCGGGGGGTACGAGCAGTACTTC.

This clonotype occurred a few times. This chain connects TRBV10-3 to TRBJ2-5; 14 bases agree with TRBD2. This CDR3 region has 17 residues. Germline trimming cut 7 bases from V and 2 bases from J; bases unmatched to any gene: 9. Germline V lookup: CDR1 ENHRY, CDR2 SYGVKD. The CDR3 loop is CAIKTTSGGGRQETQYF. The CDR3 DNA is TGTGCCATCAAAACGACTAGCGGGGGGGGGAGGCAAGAGACCCAGTACTTC.

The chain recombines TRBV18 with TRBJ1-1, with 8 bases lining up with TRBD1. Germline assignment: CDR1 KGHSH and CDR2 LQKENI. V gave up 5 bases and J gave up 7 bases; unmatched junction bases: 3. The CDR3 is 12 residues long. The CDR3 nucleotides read TGTGCCAGCTCATCGACAGGGGTTGAAGCTTTCTTT. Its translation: CASSSTGVEAFF.

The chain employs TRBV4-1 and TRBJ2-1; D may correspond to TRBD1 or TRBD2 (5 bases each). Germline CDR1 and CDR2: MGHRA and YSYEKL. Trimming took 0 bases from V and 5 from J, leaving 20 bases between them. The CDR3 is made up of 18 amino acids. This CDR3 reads CASSQEPPQSEGHNEQFF. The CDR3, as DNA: TGCGCCAGCAGCCAAGAACCCCCGCAGTCAGAGGGACACAATGAGCAGTTCTTC.

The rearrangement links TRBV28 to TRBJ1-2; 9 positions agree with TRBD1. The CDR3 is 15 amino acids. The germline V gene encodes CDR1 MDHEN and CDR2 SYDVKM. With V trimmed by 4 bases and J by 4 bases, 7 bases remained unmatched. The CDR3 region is CASSSGDRDLYGYTF. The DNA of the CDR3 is TGTGCCAGCAGTTCAGGGGACAGGGACCTCTATGGCTACACCTTC.

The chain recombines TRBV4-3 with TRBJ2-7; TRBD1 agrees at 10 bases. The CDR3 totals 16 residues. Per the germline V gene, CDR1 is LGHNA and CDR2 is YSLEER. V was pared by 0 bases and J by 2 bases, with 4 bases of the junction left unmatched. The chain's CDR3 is CASSQDRGTGAYEQYF. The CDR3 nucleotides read TGCGCCAGCAGCCAAGATAGGGGGACAGGGGCCTACGAGCAGTACTTC.

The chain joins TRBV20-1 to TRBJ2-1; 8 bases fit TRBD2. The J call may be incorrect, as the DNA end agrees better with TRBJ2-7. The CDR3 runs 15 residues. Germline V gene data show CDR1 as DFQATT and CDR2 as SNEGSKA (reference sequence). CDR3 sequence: CSASPPRGGYNEQYF. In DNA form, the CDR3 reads TGCAGTGCTTCCCCTCCTCGGGGGGGCTACAATGAGCAGTACTTC.

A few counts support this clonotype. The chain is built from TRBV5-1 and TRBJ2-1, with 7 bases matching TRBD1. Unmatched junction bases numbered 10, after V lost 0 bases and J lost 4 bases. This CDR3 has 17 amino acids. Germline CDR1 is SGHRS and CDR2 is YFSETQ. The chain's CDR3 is CASSLDISRDSYNEQFF. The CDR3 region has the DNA TGCGCCAGCAGCTTGGATATTAGCCGGGACAGTTACAATGAGCAGTTCTTC.

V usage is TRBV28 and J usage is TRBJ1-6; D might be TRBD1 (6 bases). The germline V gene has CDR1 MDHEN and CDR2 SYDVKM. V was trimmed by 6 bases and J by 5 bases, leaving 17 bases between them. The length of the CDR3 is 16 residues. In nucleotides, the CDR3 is TGTGCCAGCAGCTTAATCCGGGACACCGATAATTCACCCCTCCACTTT. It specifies CASSLIRDTDNSPLHF.

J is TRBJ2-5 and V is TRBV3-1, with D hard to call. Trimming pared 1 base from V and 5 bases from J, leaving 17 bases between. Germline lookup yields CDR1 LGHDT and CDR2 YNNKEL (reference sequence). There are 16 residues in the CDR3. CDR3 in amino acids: CASSQVSASFRETQYF. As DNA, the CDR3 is TGTGCCAGCAGCCAAGTGTCGGCGAGTTTCAGGGAGACCCAGTACTTC.

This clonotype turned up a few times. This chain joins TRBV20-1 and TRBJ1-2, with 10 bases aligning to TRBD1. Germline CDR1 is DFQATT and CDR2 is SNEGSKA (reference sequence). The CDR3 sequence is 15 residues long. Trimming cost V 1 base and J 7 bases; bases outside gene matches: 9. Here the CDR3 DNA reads TGCAGTGCTAGAGTAGAAGACCGGGACAGGGGTGGCTACACCTTC. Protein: CSARVEDRDRGGYTF.

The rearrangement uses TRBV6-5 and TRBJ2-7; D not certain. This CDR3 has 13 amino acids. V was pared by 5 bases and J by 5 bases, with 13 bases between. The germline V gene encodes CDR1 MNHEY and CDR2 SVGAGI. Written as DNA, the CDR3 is TGTGCCAGCAGTCCCCACGGGTCCCACGAGCAGTACTTC. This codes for CASSPHGSHEQYF.

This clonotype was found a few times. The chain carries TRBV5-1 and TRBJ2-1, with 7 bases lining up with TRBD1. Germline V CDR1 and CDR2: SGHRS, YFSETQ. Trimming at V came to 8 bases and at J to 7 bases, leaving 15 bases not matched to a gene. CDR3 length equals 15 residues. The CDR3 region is CASRAMINRGNEQFF. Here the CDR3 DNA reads TGCGCCAGTCGGGCAATGATAAACAGGGGAAATGAGCAGTTCTTC.

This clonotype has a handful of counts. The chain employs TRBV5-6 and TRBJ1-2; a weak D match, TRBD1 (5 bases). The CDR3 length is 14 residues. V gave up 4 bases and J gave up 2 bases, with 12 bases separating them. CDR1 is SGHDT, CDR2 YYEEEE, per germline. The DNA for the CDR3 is TGTGCCAGCAGCGCGGGGCTGCCCAACTATGGCTACACCTTC. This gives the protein CASSAGLPNYGYTF.

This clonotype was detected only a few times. The CDR3 DNA sequence: TGTGCCAGCAGTTTTCAGGGGGCTGGTCAAGAGACCCAGTACTTC. Amino acid sequence: CASSFQGAGQETQYF. The chain recombines TRBV6-6 with TRBJ2-5; 8 nucleotides line up with TRBD1. The CDR3 loop spans 15 amino acids. Per germline, CDR1 MNHNY and CDR2 SVGAGI (reference sequence). J lost 2 bases, V lost 4 bases, and 6 bases had no gene match.

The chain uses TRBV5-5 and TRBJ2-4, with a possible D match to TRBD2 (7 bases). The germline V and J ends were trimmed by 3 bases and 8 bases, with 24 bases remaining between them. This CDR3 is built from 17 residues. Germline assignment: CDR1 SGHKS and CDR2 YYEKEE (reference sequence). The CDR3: CASSSTGTLARRYIQYF. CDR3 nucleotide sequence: TGTGCCAGCAGCTCAACCGGGACACTAGCGAGGAGATACATTCAGTACTTC.

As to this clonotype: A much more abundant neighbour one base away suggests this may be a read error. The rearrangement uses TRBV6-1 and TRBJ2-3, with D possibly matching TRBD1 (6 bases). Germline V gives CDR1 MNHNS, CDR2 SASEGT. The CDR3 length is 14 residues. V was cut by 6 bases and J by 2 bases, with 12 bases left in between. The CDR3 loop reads CASSRGQTTDTQYF. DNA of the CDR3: TGTGCCAGCAGCCGCGGACAGACCACAGATACGCAGTATTTT.

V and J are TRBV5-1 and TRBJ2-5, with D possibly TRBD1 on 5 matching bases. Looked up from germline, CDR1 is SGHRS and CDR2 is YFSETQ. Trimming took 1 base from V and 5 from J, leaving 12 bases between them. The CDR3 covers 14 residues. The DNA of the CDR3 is TGCGCCAGCAGCTTGATAAAGGGGCGTGAGACCCAGTACTTC. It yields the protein CASSLIKGRETQYF.

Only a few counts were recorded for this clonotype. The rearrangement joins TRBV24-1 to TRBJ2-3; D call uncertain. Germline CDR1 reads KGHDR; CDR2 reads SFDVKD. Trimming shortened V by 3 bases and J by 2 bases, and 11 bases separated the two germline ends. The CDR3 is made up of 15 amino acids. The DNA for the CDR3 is TGTGCCACCAGTGATCTATGGACCGACACAGATACGCAGTATTTT. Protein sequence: CATSDLWTDTDTQYF.

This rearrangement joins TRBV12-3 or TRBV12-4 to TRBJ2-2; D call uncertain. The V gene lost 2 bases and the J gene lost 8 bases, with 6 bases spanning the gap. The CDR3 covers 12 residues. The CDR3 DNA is TGTGCCAGCAGTTTACGGTGGGGGGAGCTGTTTTTT. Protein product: CASSLRWGELFF.

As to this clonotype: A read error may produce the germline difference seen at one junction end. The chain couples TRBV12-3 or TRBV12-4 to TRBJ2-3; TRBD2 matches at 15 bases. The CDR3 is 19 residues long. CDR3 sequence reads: CAGSYRGLAGGPSTDTQYF. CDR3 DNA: TGTGCCGGCAGTTACCGAGGACTAGCGGGGGGGCCTAGCACAGATACGCAGTATTTT.